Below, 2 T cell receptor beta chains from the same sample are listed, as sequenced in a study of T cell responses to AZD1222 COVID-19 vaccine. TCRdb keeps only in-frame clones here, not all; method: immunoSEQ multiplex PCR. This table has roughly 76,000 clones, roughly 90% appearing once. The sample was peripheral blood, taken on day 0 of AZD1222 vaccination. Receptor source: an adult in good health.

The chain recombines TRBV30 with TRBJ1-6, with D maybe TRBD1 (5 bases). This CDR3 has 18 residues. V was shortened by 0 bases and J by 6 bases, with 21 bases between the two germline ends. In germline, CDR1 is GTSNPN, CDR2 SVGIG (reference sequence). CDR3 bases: TGTGCCTGGAGTGTACGATTGGGGGTTGTGGTCTTTAATTCACCCCTCCACTTT. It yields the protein CAWSVRLGVVVFNSPLHF.

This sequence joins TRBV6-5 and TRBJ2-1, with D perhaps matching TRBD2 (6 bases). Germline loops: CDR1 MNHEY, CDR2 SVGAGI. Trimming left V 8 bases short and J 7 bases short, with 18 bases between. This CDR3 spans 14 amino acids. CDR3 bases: TGTGCCAGCCTAAGGACGACTAGTAAAAATGAGCAGTTCTTC. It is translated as CASLRTTSKNEQFF.